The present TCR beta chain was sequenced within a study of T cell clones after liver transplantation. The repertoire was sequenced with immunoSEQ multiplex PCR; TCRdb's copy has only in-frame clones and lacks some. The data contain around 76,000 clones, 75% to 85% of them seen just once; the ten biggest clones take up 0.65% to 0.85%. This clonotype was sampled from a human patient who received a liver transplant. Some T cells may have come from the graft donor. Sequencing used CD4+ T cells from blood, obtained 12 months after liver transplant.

The CDR3, as DNA: TGCAGCGTTGATACGGGGGCGAACACTGAAGCTTTCTTT. Translated: CSVDTGANTEAFF. The gene calls are TRBV29-1 and TRBJ1-1, with D possibly being TRBD1 (6 bases). The CDR3 consists of 13 residues. The V gene's germline CDR1 is SQVTM and CDR2 ANQGSEA. Trimming shortened V by 3 bases and J by 1 base, and 9 bases separated the two germline ends.